The next 18 T cell receptor beta chains were all read from a single sample in a study of cytomegalovirus exposure and HLA in healthy donors. The primer mix had 60 Vbeta and 13 Jbeta primers. The assay was immunoSEQ multiplex PCR, and TCRdb's table has in-frame clones only and misses some. The sample records approximately 110,000 clones, under 80% being singletons. The material sequenced was PBMCs. These receptors all stem from a woman in her sixties in good health and CMV-seropositive.

This rearrangement joins TRBV30 to TRBJ1-4; 7 nucleotides line up with TRBD1. This CDR3 has 15 residues. The V gene end was trimmed by 8 bases and the J gene end by 0 bases; junction bases not matched to a gene: 9. The V gene's germline CDR1 is GTSNPN and CDR2 SVGIG (reference sequence). The CDR3 loop reads CAGSDREATNEKLFF. The CDR3 coding sequence is TGTGCCGGATCCGACAGGGAGGCAACTAATGAAAAACTGTTTTTT.

The chain has TRBV4-1 and TRBJ2-2; TRBD2 matches 10 bases. Germline CDR1 and CDR2: MGHRA and YSYEKL. This CDR3 contains 20 residues. J was trimmed by 8 bases and V by 0 bases; bases with no gene match: 18. The CDR3 sequence: CASSQDLLRLAGAPGGELFF. In nucleotides, the CDR3 is TGCGCCAGCAGCCAAGATCTCCTTCGGCTAGCGGGGGCGCCCGGGGGGGAGCTGTTTTTT.

This chain connects TRBV19 to TRBJ2-6, with D possibly TRBD1 on 5 matching bases. The length of the CDR3 is 15 residues. CDR1 is LNHDA, CDR2 SQIVND, per germline (reference sequence). V gave up 5 bases and J gave up 3 bases, with 11 bases separating them. The CDR3 here is CASSPTRGGANVLTF. CDR3 coding DNA: TGTGCCAGTAGTCCTACAAGGGGTGGGGCCAACGTCCTGACTTTC. Drawing the rest from reference TRBV19 and TRBJ2-6, the complete variable domain is DGGITQSPKYLFRKEGQNVTLSCEQNLNHDAMYWYRQDPGQGLRLIYYSQIVNDFQKGDIAEGYSVSREKKESFPLTVTSAQKNPTAFYLCASSPTRGGANVLTFGAGSRLTVL.

This rearrangement joins TRBV21-1 to TRBJ2-7; the D segment call TRBD2 is taken from the table without a DNA check. TRBV21-1 represents a pseudogene. This CDR3 spans 14 amino acids. This CDR3 is CASRPGLAAYEQYF. CDR3 nucleotides: TGTGCCAGCAGACCGGGACTAGCGGCCTACGAGCAGTACTTC.

This clone has a single count. The V call is TRBV5-1, the J call TRBJ2-7; 8 positions match TRBD1. This CDR3 region has 14 residues. The germline CDR1 and CDR2 sequences are SGHRS and YFSETQ. Trimming cost V 0 bases and J 6 bases; bases outside gene matches: 5. CDR3 nucleotides: TGCGCCAGCAGCTTGGAAGCAGGGGGCGGCGAGCAGTACTTC. Translating gives CASSLEAGGGEQYF.

This chain uses TRBV27 with TRBJ2-2, with D perhaps TRBD1 (6 bases). CDR3 length: 16 residues. With 5 bases removed from V and 4 bases from J, the gap between germline ends came to 17 bases. CDR1 MNHEY and CDR2 SMNVEV come from the germline V gene (reference sequence). For the CDR3, the DNA is TGTGCCAGCAGTCCACAGGTACCAGGGGCCACCGGGGAGCTGTTTTTT. Translating it yields CASSPQVPGATGELFF.

V gene TRBV19 combines with J gene TRBJ1-6; 7 positions agree with TRBD1. Germline trimming cut 8 bases from V and 4 bases from J; bases unmatched to any gene: 5. This CDR3 contains 14 residues. Germline V lookup: CDR1 LNHDA, CDR2 SQIVND (reference sequence). CDR3: CASGGQAYNSPLHF. Here the CDR3 DNA reads TGTGCCAGTGGAGGACAGGCTTATAATTCACCCCTCCACTTT.

J is TRBJ1-6 and V is TRBV25-1; 10 bases line up with TRBD1. The CDR3 is 15 residues long. V was pared by 8 bases and J by 10 bases, with 11 bases of the junction left unmatched. Germline-derived CDR1 and CDR2 are MGHDK and SYGVNS. The CDR3 loop is CASERTGTGASPLHF. In nucleotides, the CDR3 is TGTGCCAGCGAAAGAACCGGGACAGGGGCCTCACCCCTCCACTTT.

The chain recombines TRBV14 with TRBJ1-5; D not resolved. This CDR3 spans 14 amino acids. CDR1 and CDR2 (germline): SGHDN, FVKESK. The V end was cut by 1 base, the J end by 6 bases, with 10 bases between. The CDR3 sequence: CASSQGKRGQPQHF. CDR3 nucleotide sequence: TGTGCCAGCAGCCAAGGGAAGCGGGGTCAGCCCCAGCATTTT.

This chain connects TRBV21-1 to TRBJ2-3; the D call TRBD2 from the table was never checked on the DNA. TRBV21-1 is deemed a pseudogene. CDR3 length: 20 residues. As DNA, the CDR3 is TGTGCCAGCAGCAAAGAGGGCGGCTTCCGGGGTCGGTCTGAGGAAGATACGCAGTATTTT. Encoded protein: CASSKEGGFRGRSEEDTQYF.

The chain combines TRBV4-3 with TRBJ2-2; 9 positions agree with TRBD2. This CDR3 contains 18 residues. Losses at the gene ends were 0 bases for V and 3 bases for J; bases not matched to a gene: 8. Germline V lookup: CDR1 LGHNA, CDR2 YSLEER. CDR3 sequence reads: CASSQDSWREGHTGELFF. In nucleotides, the CDR3 is TGCGCCAGCAGCCAAGATTCTTGGCGGGAGGGCCACACCGGGGAGCTGTTTTTT.

This clone was detected once. The chain carries TRBV6-5 and TRBJ1-4; no clear D gene. V was cut by 0 bases and J by 4 bases, with 6 bases left in between. Germline V lookup: CDR1 MNHEY, CDR2 SVGAGI. This CDR3 is built from 14 residues. The CDR3 sequence: CASSYSRDNEKLFF. Written as DNA, the CDR3 is TGTGCCAGCAGTTACTCGAGGGATAATGAAAAACTGTTTTTT.

This sequence joins TRBV7-6 and TRBJ2-1, with a possible D match to TRBD1 (5 bases). This CDR3 spans 13 amino acids. With 5 bases removed from V and 8 bases from J, the gap between germline ends came to 13 bases. Germline lookup yields CDR1 SGHVS and CDR2 FNYEAQ. The CDR3 DNA reads as TGTGCCAGCAGCCGGGCTAGGGGATATGAGCAGTTCTTC. It yields the protein CASSRARGYEQFF. The full variable domain, rest sourced from reference TRBV7-6 and TRBJ2-1, is GAGVSQSPRYKVTKRGQDVALRCDPISGHVSLYWYRQALGQGPEFLTYFNYEAQQDKSGLPNDRFSAERPEGSISTLTIQRTEQRDSAMYRCASSRARGYEQFFGPGTRLTVL.

V gene TRBV19 combines with J gene TRBJ1-5; D gene unclear. The ends were cut back, 2 bases at V and 1 base at J, with 6 bases in the middle. This CDR3 region has 14 residues. The V gene's germline CDR1 is LNHDA and CDR2 SQIVND (reference sequence). The CDR3 spells CASSIRESNQPQHF. In nucleotides, the CDR3 is TGTGCCAGTAGTATAAGGGAGAGCAATCAGCCCCAGCATTTT.

The chain employs TRBV5-1 and TRBJ2-7; D might be TRBD1 (6 bases). V lost 0 bases and J 0 bases, leaving 13 bases between the germline ends. The length of the CDR3 is 16 residues. The germline V gene has CDR1 SGHRS and CDR2 YFSETQ. The CDR3 DNA follows: TGCGCCAGCAGCTTGGGGCCCAGGGGAATCTCCTACGAGCAGTACTTC. Translating gives CASSLGPRGISYEQYF.

The genes are TRBV7-2 and TRBJ2-1; TRBD2 agrees at 10 bases. CDR1 and CDR2 from the germline V gene are SGHTA and FQGNSA. V lost 5 bases to trimming and J lost 4 bases; unmatched junction nucleotides: 8. This CDR3 spans 16 amino acids. CDR3 in DNA: TGTGCCAGCAGCAAATTGAGCGGGGGGGCTTACAATGAGCAGTTCTTC. Protein sequence: CASSKLSGGAYNEQFF.

This rearrangement joins TRBV9 to TRBJ1-1; no definite D call. CDR1 and CDR2 from the germline V gene are SGDLS and YYNGEE. The CDR3 is 13 amino acids. Trimming took off 3 bases at V and 7 bases at J, with 13 bases between the two ends. The CDR3 coding sequence is TGTGCCAGCAGCGCGACCGGGCGGGGTGAAGCTTTCTTT. As protein: CASSATGRGEAFF.

This rearrangement joins TRBV29-1 to TRBJ2-5; no definite D call. V was pared by 6 bases and J by 0 bases, with 8 bases between. CDR3 size: 12 residues. Germline lookup yields CDR1 SQVTM and CDR2 ANQGSEA. The CDR3 bases are TGCAGCGTCAGTACAGACCAAGAGACCCAGTACTTC. It encodes CSVSTDQETQYF.